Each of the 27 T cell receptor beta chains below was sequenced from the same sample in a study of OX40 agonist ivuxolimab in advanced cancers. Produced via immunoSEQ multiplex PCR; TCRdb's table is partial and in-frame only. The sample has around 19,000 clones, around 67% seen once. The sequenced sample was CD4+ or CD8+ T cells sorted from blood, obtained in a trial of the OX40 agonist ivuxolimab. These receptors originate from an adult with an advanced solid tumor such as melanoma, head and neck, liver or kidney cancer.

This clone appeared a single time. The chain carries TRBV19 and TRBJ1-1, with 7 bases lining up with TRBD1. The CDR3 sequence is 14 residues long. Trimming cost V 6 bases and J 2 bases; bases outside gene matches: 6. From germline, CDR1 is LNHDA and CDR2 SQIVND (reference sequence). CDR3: CASSLGTANTEAFF. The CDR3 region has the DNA TGTGCCAGTAGCCTAGGGACAGCTAACACTGAAGCTTTCTTT. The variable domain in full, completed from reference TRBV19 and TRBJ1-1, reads DGGITQSPKYLFRKEGQNVTLSCEQNLNHDAMYWYRQDPGQGLRLIYYSQIVNDFQKGDIAEGYSVSREKKESFPLTVTSAQKNPTAFYLCASSLGTANTEAFFGQGTRLTVV.

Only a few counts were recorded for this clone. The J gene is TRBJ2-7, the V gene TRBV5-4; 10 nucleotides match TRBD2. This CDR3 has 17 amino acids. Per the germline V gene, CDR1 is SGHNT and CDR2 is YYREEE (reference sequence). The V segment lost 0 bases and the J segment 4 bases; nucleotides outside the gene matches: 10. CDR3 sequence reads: CASSLGASGRRAYEQYF. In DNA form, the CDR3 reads TGTGCCAGCAGCTTGGGTGCTAGCGGGAGAAGGGCATACGAGCAGTACTTC.

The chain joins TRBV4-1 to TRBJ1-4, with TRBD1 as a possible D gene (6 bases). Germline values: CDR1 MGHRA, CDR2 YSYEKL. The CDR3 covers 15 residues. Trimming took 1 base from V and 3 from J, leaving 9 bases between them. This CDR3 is CASSQAQGPNEKLFF. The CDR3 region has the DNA TGCGCCAGCAGCCAAGCGCAGGGGCCTAATGAAAAACTGTTTTTT.

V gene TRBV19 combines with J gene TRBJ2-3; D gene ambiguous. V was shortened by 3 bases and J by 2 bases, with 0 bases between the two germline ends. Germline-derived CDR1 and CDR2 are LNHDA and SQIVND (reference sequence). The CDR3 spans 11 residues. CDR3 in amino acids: CASSITDTQYF. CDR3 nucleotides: TGTGCCAGTAGTATCACAGATACGCAGTATTTT.

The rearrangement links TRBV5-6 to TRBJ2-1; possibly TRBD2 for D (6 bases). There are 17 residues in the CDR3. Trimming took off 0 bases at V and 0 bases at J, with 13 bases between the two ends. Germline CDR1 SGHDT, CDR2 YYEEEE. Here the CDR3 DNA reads TGTGCCAGCAGCTTGGGAGTAGCGGCCTACTCCTACAATGAGCAGTTCTTC. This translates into CASSLGVAAYSYNEQFF.

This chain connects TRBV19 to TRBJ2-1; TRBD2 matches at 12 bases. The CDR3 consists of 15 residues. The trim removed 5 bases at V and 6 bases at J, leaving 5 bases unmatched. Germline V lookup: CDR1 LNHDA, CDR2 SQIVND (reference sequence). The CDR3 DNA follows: TGTGCCAGTAGTTTCGGACTAGCGGGGATCAATGAGCAGTTCTTC. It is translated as CASSFGLAGINEQFF.

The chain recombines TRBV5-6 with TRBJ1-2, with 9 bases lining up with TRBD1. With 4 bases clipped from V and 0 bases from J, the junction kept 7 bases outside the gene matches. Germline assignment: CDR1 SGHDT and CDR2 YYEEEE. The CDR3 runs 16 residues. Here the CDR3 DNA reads TGTGCCAGCAGCCATAACGACAGGGGGACTAACTATGGCTACACCTTC. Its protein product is CASSHNDRGTNYGYTF. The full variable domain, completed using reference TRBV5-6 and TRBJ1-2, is DAGVTQSPTHLIKTRGQQVTLRCSPKSGHDTVSWYQQALGQGPQFIFQYYEEEERQRGNFPDRFSGHQFPNYSSELNVNALLLGDSALYLCASSHNDRGTNYGYTFGSGTRLTVV.

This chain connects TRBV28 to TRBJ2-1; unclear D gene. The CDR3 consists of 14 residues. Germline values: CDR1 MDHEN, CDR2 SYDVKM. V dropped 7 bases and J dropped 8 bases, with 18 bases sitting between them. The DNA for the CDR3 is TGTGCCAGCACCACGGTAAGGGCAAGGTATGAGCAGTTCTTC. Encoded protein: CASTTVRARYEQFF.

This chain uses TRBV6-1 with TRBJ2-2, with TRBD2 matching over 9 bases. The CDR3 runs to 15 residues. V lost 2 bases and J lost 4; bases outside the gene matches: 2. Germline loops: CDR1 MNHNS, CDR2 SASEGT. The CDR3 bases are TGTGCCAGCAGTGAACTACTAGCGGGCACCGGGGAGCTGTTTTTT. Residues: CASSELLAGTGELFF.

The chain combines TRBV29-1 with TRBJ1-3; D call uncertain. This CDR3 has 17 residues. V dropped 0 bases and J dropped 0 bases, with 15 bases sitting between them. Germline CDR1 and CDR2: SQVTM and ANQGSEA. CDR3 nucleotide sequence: TGCAGCGTTGAAGATCTTTTTGACGGAGACTCTGGAAACACCATATATTTT. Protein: CSVEDLFDGDSGNTIYF.

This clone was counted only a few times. CDR3: CASMNWIDGYTF. In DNA form, the CDR3 reads TGTGCCAGCATGAATTGGATCGATGGCTACACCTTC. This chain links TRBV2 with TRBJ1-2; D remains ambiguous. V shed 7 bases and J shed 6 bases, with 12 bases lying between them. Germline CDR1 and CDR2: SNHLY and FYNNEI. CDR3 length equals 12 residues.

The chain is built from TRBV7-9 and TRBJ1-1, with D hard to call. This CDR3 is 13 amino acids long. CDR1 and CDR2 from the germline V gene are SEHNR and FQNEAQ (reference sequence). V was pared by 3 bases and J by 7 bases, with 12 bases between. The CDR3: CASSFRSGIEAFF. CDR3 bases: TGTGCCAGCAGCTTCCGATCGGGGATTGAAGCTTTCTTT. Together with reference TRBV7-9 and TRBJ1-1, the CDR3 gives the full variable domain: DTGVSQNPRHKITKRGQNVTFRCDPISEHNRLYWYRQTLGQGPEFLTYFQNEAQLEKSRLLSDRFSAERPKGSFSTLEIQRTEQGDSAMYLCASSFRSGIEAFFGQGTRLTVV.

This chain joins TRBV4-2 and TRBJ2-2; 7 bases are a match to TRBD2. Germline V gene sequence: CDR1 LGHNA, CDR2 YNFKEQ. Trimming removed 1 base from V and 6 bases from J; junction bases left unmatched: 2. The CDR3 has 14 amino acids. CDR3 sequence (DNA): TGTGCCAGCAGCCAAGGACGGGAGGCCGGGGAGCTGTTTTTT. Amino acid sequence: CASSQGREAGELFF.

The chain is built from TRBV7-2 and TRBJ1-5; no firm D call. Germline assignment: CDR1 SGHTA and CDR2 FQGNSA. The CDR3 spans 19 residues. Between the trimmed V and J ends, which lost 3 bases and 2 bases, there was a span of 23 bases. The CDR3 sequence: CASSFSPIGPLGGNQPQHF. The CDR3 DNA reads TGTGCCAGCAGCTTCTCTCCCATCGGTCCATTAGGCGGCAATCAGCCCCAGCATTTT.

The DNA for the CDR3 is TGTGCCAGCAGCTCGGGACTAGCGGGAGGGATAGCAGATACGCAGTATTTT. Protein product: CASSSGLAGGIADTQYF. The chain joins TRBV9 to TRBJ2-3, with 16 bases aligning to TRBD2. Germline CDR1 is SGDLS and CDR2 is YYNGEE. The CDR3 has 17 residues. J gave up 4 bases and V 4 bases, and 6 bases lay outside the gene matches.

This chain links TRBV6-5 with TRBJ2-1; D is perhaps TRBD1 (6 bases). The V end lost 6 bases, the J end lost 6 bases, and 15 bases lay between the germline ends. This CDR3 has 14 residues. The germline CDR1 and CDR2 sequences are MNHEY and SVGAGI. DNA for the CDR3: TGTGCCAGCAGGGCTACAGGGTTGGGCAATGAGCAGTTCTTC. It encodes CASRATGLGNEQFF.

The CDR3 loop is CSVDWDSTNYGYTF. The CDR3 nucleotides are TGCAGCGTTGACTGGGACAGCACTAACTATGGCTACACCTTC. The chain joins TRBV29-1 to TRBJ1-2; TRBD1 matches 7 bases. After removal of 3 bases from V and 0 bases from J, the junction contained 4 bases not matched to a gene. The CDR3 totals 14 residues. The germline gives CDR1 SQVTM, CDR2 ANQGSEA. The whole variable domain, filled in from reference TRBV29-1 and TRBJ1-2, reads SAVISQKPSRDICQRGTSLTIQCQVDSQVTMMFWYRQQPGQSLTLIATANQGSEATYESGFVIDKFPISRPNLTFSTLTVSNMSPEDSSIYLCSVDWDSTNYGYTFGSGTRLTVV.

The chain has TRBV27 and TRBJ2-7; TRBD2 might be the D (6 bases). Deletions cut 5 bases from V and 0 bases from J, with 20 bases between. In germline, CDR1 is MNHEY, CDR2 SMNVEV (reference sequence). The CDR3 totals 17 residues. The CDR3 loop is CASSTTLTGGPSYEQYF. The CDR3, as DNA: TGTGCCAGCAGTACTACCCTTACCGGGGGTCCCTCCTACGAGCAGTACTTC.

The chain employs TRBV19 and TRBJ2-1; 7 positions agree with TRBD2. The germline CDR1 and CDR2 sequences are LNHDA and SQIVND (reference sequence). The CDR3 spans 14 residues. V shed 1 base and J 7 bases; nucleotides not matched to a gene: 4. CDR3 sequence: CASSIASGINEQFF. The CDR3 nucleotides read TGTGCCAGTAGTATAGCAAGCGGGATAAATGAGCAGTTCTTC. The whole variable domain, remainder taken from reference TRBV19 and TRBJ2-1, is DGGITQSPKYLFRKEGQNVTLSCEQNLNHDAMYWYRQDPGQGLRLIYYSQIVNDFQKGDIAEGYSVSREKKESFPLTVTSAQKNPTAFYLCASSIASGINEQFFGPGTRLTVL.

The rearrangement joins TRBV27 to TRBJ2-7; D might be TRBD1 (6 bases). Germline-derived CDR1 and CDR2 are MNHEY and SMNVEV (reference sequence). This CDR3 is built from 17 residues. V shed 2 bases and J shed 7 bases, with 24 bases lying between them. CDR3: CASSLDGARGYLGEQYF. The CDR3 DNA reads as TGTGCCAGCAGTTTAGATGGGGCCAGGGGATATCTCGGGGAGCAGTACTTC.

The DNA of the CDR3 is TGTGCCAGCAGTTATCTCAGGGACTACGAGCAGTACTTC. This codes for CASSYLRDYEQYF. The V and J genes are TRBV28 and TRBJ2-7; D possibly corresponds to TRBD1 (5 bases). V lost 4 bases and J 3 bases, leaving 10 bases between the germline ends. This CDR3 has 13 amino acids. Germline CDR1 reads MDHEN; CDR2 reads SYDVKM.

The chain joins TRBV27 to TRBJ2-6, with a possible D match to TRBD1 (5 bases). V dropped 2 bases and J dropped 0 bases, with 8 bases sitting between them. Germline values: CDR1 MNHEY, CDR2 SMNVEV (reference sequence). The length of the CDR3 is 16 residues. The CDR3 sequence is CASSLTTASGANVLTF. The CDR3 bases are TGTGCCAGCAGTTTAACGACAGCCTCTGGGGCCAACGTCCTGACTTTC.

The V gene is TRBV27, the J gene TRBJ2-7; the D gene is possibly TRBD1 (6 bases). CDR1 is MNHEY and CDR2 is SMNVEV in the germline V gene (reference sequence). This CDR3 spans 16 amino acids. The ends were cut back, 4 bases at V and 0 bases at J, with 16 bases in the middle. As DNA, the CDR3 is TGTGCCAGCAGTTCTACCCCGACAGGAAACTCCTACGAGCAGTACTTC. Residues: CASSSTPTGNSYEQYF.

CDR3 coding DNA: TGTGCCAGCAGTGACAGGACAGGGCAAACGGGGTATGGCTACACCTTC. As protein: CASSDRTGQTGYGYTF. V and J are TRBV6-4 and TRBJ1-2; TRBD1 matches 8 bases. Looked up from germline, CDR1 is MRHNA and CDR2 is SNTAGT. V shed 2 bases and J 5 bases; nucleotides not matched to a gene: 10. There are 16 residues in the CDR3.

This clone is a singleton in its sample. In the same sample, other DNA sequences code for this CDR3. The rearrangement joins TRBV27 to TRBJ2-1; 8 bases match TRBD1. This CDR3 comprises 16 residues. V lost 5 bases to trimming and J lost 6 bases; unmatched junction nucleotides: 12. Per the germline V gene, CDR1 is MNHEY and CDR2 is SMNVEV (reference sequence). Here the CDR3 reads CASSPTLMTGVNEQFF. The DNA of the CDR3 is TGTGCCAGCAGTCCGACCCTAATGACAGGGGTCAATGAGCAGTTCTTC.

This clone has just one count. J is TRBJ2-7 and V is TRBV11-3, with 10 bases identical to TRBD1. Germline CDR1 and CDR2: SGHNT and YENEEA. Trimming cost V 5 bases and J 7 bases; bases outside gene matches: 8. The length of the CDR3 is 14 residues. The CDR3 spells CASSTGTGVFEQYF. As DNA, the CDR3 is TGTGCCAGCAGCACCGGGACAGGGGTGTTTGAGCAGTACTTC.

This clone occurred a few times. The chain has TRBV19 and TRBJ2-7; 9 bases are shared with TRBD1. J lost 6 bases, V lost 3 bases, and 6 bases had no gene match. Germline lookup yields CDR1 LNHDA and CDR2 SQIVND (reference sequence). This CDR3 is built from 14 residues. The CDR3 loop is CASSMVQGAAEQYF. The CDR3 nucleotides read TGTGCCAGTAGTATGGTACAGGGGGCGGCCGAGCAGTACTTC.